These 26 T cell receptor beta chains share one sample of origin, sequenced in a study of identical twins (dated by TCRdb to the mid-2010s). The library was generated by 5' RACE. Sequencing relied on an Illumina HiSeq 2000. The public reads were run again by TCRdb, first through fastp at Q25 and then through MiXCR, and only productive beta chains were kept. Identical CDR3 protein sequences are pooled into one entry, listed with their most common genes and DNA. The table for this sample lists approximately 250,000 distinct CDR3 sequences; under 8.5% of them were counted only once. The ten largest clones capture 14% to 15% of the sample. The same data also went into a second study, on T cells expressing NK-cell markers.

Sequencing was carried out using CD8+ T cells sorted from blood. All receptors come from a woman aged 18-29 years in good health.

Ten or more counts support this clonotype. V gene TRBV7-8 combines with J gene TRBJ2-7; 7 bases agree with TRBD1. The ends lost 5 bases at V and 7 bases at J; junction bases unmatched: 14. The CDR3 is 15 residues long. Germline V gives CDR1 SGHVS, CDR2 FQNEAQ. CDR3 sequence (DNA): TGTGCCAGCAGCCTACGACAGGGTCCCACTTTAGAGCAGTACTTC. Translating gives CASSLRQGPTLEQYF.

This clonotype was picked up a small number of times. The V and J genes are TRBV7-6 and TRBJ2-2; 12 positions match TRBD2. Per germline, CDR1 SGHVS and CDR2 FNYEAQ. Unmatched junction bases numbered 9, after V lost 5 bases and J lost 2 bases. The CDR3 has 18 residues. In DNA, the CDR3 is TGTGCCAGCAGCCCCTGGACTAGCGGGGCCTTTAACACCGGGGAGCTGTTTTTT. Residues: CASSPWTSGAFNTGELFF.

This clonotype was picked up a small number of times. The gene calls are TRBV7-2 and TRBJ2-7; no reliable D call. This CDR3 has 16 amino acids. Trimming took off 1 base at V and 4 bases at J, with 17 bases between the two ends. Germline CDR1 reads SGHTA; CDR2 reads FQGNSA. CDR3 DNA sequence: TGTGCCAGCAGCTTAGACGAAGCCTTGGTAAGGTACGAGCAGTACTTC. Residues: CASSLDEALVRYEQYF.

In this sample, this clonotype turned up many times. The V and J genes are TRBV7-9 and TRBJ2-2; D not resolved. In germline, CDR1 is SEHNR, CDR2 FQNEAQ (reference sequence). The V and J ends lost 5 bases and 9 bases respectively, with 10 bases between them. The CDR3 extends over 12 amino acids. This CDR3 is CASSPSSRELFF. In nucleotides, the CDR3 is TGTGCCAGCAGCCCGTCGTCCCGGGAGCTGTTTTTT.

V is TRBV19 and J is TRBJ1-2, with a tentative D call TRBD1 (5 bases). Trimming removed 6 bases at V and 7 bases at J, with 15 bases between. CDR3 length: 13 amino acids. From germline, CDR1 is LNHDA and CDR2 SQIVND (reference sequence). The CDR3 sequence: CASSPGTLRGYTF. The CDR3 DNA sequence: TGTGCCAGTAGCCCAGGGACCTTGCGTGGCTACACCTTC.

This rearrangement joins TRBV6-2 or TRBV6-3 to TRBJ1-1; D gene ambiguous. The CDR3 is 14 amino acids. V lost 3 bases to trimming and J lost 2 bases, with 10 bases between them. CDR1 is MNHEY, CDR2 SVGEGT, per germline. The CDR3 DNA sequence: TGTGCCAGCAGTTATAGTATGGCTAACACTGAAGCTTTCTTT. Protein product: CASSYSMANTEAFF.

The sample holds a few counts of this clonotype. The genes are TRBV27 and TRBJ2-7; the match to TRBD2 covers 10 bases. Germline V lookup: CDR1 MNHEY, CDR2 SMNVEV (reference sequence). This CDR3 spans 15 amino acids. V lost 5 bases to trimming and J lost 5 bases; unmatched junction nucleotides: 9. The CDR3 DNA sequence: TGTGCCAGCAGTGATACTAGCGGGATTGTAAACGAGCAGTACTTC. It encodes CASSDTSGIVNEQYF.

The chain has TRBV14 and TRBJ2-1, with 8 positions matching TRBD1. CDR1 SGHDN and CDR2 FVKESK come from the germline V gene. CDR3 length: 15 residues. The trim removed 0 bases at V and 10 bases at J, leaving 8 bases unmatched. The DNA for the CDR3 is TGTGCCAGCAGCCAAGAAAGGACAGGGCGATGGGAGCAGTTCTTC. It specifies CASSQERTGRWEQFF.

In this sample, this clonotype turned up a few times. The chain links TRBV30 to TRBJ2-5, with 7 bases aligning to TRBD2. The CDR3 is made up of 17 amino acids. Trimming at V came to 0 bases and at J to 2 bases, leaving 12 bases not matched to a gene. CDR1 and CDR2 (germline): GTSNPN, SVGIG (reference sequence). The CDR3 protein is CAWSVTSGILFQETQYF. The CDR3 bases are TGTGCCTGGAGTGTAACCAGCGGGATACTATTTCAAGAGACCCAGTACTTC.

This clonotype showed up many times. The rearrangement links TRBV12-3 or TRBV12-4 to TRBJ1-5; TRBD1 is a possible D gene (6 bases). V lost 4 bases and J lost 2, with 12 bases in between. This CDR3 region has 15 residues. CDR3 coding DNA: TGTGCCAGCAGTTCCCCAGGGGTGGGCAATCAGCCCCAGCATTTT. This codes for CASSSPGVGNQPQHF.

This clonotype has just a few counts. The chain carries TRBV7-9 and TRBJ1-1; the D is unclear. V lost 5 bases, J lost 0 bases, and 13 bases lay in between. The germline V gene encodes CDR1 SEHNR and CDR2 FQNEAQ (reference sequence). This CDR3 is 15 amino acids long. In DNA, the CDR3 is TGTGCCAGCAGCCCGAGCCGGCCCATGAACACTGAAGCTTTCTTT. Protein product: CASSPSRPMNTEAFF.

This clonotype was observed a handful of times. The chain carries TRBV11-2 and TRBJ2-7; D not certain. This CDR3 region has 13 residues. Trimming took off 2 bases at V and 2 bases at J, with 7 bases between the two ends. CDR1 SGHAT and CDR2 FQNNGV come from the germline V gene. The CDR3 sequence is CASSLSPPYEQYF. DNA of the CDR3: TGTGCCAGCAGCTTAAGCCCGCCCTACGAGCAGTACTTC.

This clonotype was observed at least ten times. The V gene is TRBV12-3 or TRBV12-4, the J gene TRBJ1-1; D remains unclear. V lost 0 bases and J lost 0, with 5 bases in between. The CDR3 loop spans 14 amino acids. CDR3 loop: CASSLARVNTEAFF. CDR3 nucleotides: TGTGCCAGCAGTTTAGCGCGAGTGAACACTGAAGCTTTCTTT.

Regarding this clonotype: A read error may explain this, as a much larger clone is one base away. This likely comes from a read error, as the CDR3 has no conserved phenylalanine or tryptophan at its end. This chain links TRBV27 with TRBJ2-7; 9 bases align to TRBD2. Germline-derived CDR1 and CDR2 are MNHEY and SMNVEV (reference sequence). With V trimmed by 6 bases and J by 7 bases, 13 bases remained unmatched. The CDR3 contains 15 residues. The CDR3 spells CASSRGTSSKREQYS. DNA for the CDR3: TGTGCCAGCAGCAGGGGGACTAGCTCCAAGCGGGAGCAGTACTCC.

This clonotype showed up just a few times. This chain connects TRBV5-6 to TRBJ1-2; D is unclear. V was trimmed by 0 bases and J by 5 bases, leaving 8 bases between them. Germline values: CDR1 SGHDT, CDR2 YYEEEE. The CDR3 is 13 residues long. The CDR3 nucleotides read TGTGCCAGCAGCTTGGACCAGGAGTATGGCTACACCTTC. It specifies CASSLDQEYGYTF. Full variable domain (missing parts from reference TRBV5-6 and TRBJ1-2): DAGVTQSPTHLIKTRGQQVTLRCSPKSGHDTVSWYQQALGQGPQFIFQYYEEEERQRGNFPDRFSGHQFPNYSSELNVNALLLGDSALYLCASSLDQEYGYTFGSGTRLTVV.

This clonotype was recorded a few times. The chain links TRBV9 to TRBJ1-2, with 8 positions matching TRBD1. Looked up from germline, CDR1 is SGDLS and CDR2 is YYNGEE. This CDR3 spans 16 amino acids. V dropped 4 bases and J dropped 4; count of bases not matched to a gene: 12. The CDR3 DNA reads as TGTGCCAGCAGCCTTCGGACAGGGTTTACATCCTATGGCTACACCTTC. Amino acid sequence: CASSLRTGFTSYGYTF.

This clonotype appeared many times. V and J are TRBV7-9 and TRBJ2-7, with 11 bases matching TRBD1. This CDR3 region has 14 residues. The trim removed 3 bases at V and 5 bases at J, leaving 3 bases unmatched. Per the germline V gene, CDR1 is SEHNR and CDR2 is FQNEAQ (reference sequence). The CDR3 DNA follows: TGTGCCAGCAGCTTGAGGACAGGGGGCCACGAGCAGTACTTC. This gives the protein CASSLRTGGHEQYF.

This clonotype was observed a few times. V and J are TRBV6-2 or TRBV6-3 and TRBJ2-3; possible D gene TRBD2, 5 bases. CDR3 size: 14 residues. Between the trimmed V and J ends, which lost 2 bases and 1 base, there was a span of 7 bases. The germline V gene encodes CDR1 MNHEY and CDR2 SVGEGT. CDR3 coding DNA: TGTGCCAGCAGTTACCTCGGGGGCACAGATACGCAGTATTTT. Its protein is CASSYLGGTDTQYF.

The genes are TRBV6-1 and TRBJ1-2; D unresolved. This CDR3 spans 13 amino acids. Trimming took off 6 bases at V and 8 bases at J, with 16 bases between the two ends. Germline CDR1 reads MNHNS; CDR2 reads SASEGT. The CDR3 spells CASSFGPVVGYTF. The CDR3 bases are TGTGCCAGCAGCTTCGGGCCGGTGGTGGGCTACACCTTC.

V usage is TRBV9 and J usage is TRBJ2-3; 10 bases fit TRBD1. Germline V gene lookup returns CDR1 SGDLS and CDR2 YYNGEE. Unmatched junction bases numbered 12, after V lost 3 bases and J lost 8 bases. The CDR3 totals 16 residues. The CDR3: CASSGTRDRGSGTQYF. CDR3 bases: TGTGCCAGCAGCGGGACCCGGGACAGGGGTAGCGGTACGCAGTATTTT.

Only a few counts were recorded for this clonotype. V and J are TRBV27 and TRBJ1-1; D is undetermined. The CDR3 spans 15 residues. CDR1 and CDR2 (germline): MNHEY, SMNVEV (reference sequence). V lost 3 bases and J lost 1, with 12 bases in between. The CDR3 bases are TGTGCCAGCAGTTTGCTGGGGTCGAGGAACACTGAAGCTTTCTTT. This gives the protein CASSLLGSRNTEAFF.

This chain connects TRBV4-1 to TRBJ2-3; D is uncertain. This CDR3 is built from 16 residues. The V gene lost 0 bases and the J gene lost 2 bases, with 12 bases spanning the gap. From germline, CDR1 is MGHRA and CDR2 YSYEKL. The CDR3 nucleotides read TGCGCCAGCAGCCAAGAAGTTGGCGGTGCCACAGATACGCAGTATTTT. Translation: CASSQEVGGATDTQYF.

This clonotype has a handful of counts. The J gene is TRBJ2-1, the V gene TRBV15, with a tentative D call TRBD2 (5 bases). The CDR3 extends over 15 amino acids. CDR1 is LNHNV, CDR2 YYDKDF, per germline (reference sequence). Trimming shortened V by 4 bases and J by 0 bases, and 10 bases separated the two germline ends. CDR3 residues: CATSTSGSSYNEQFF. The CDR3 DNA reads TGTGCCACCAGCACGTCGGGGAGCTCCTACAATGAGCAGTTCTTC. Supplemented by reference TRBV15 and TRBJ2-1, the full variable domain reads DAMVIQNPRYQVTQFGKPVTLSCSQTLNHNVMYWYQQKSSQAPKLLFHYYDKDFNNEADTPDNFQSRRPNTSFCFLDIRSPGLGDTAMYLCATSTSGSSYNEQFFGPGTRLTVL.

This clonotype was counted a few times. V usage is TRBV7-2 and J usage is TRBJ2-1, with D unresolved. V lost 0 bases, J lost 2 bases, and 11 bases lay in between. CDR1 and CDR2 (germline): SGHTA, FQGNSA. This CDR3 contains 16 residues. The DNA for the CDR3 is TGTGCCAGCAGCTTAGCAGTCGGTAGTGCCTACAATGAGCAGTTCTTC. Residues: CASSLAVGSAYNEQFF.

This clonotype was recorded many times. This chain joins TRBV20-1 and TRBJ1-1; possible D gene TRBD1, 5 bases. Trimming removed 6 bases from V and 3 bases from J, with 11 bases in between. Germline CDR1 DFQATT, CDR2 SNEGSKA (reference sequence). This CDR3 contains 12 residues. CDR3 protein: CSAKRGDTEAFF. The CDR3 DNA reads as TGCAGTGCGAAGAGGGGTGACACTGAAGCTTTCTTT.

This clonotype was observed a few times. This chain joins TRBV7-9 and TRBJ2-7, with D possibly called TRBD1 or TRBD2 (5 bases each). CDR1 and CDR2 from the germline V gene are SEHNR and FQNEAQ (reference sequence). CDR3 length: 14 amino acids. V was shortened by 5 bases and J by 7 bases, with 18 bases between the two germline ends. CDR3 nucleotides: TGTGCCAGCAGCCCACCCGGGGCCCTATTAGAGCAGTACTTC. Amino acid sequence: CASSPPGALLEQYF.